These 10 T cell receptor beta chains originate from one sample sequenced in a study of T cells after yellow fever vaccination. TCRdb ran MiXCR on the 5' RACE reads and lists one entry per CDR3 protein. The sample contains around 140,000 distinct CDR3 sequences, about 7% of which appear only once. Source: CD4+ T cells sorted from PBMCs, taken 10 days after the yellow fever booster vaccination. The origin of the receptors is a man aged 25-45 years who received the YFV17D yellow fever vaccine.

This clonotype was seen a few times. V gene TRBV10-1 combines with J gene TRBJ2-7; D remains unclear. The CDR3 length is 13 residues. Germline lookup yields CDR1 WNHNN and CDR2 SYGVQD (reference sequence). V dropped 2 bases and J dropped 6 bases, with 11 bases sitting between them. The CDR3, as DNA: TGCGCCAGCAGTGAGCAGATCCCCTCCGAGCAGTACTTC. It is translated as CASSEQIPSEQYF.

A few counts support this clonotype. The CDR3 DNA reads as TGTGCCAGTAGTAGCAGGGCTACCTACAATGAGCAGTTCTTC. This codes for CASSSRATYNEQFF. This chain joins TRBV19 and TRBJ2-1; possible D gene TRBD1, 5 bases. Germline V gene lookup returns CDR1 LNHDA and CDR2 SQIVND (reference sequence). Trimming removed 4 bases at V and 2 bases at J, with 9 bases between. The CDR3 is made up of 14 amino acids.

This chain connects TRBV5-1 to TRBJ2-7; 8 nucleotides line up with TRBD2. Germline trimming cut 0 bases from V and 6 bases from J; bases unmatched to any gene: 11. The germline gives CDR1 SGHRS, CDR2 YFSETQ. The CDR3 loop spans 16 amino acids. The CDR3 DNA reads TGCGCCAGCAGCTTGGGAGGTGGGACTAGGGTTCGCGAGCAGTACTTC. This sequence encodes CASSLGGGTRVREQYF. The full variable domain, in which reference TRBV5-1 and TRBJ2-7 provide the parts outside the CDR3, is KAGVTQTPRYLIKTRGQQVTLSCSPISGHRSVSWYQQTPGQGLQFLFEYFSETQRNKGNFPGRFSGRQFSNSRSEMNVSTLELGDSALYLCASSLGGGTRVREQYFGPGTRLTVT.

This clonotype was seen ten or more times. The chain is built from TRBV19 and TRBJ2-6; D gene uncertain. The CDR3 totals 14 residues. Trimming took 7 bases from V and 4 from J, leaving 11 bases between them. Germline CDR1 LNHDA, CDR2 SQIVND (reference sequence). CDR3 region: CASTPLNGANVLTF. The CDR3 DNA sequence: TGTGCCAGTACCCCGCTGAACGGGGCCAACGTCCTGACTTTC.

The sample holds many counts of this clonotype. The V call is TRBV20-1, the J call TRBJ1-1; 10 bases align to TRBD1. The CDR3 is 15 residues long. Trimming removed 3 bases from V and 3 bases from J; junction bases left unmatched: 7. Per the germline V gene, CDR1 is DFQATT and CDR2 is SNEGSKA (reference sequence). The CDR3 DNA follows: TGCAGTGCTAGGGGGACAGGGGTACAGGACACTGAAGCTTTCTTT. It encodes CSARGTGVQDTEAFF.

This clonotype was detected ten times or more. The V gene is TRBV5-6, the J gene TRBJ2-1, with 11 bases that match TRBD2. CDR1 is SGHDT, CDR2 YYEEEE, per germline. This CDR3 has 17 residues. J was trimmed by 1 base and V by 3 bases; bases with no gene match: 6. The CDR3 DNA sequence: TGTGCCAGCAGCTCCGGGACTAGCGGTTATTCCTACAATGAGCAGTTCTTC. Its protein product is CASSSGTSGYSYNEQFF.

This clonotype appeared many times. The J gene is TRBJ1-1, the V gene TRBV7-2; no reliable D call. The CDR3 spans 15 residues. The V gene lost 2 bases and the J gene lost 1 base, with 11 bases spanning the gap. CDR1 is SGHTA and CDR2 is FQGNSA in the germline V gene. The CDR3 bases are TGTGCCAGCAGCTTATATCGGGCGGGGAACACTGAAGCTTTCTTT. Translating it yields CASSLYRAGNTEAFF.

The chain uses TRBV29-1 and TRBJ2-7; TRBD1 agrees at 8 bases. The CDR3 has 13 amino acids. From germline, CDR1 is SQVTM and CDR2 ANQGSEA. V shed 2 bases and J 4 bases; nucleotides not matched to a gene: 4. As DNA, the CDR3 is TGCAGCGTTGAACAGGGGGCAATGTACGAGCAGTACTTC. This codes for CSVEQGAMYEQYF.

The sample holds many counts of this clonotype. The rearrangement uses TRBV20-1 and TRBJ1-1; TRBD1 agrees at 9 bases. From germline, CDR1 is DFQATT and CDR2 SNEGSKA (reference sequence). This CDR3 contains 15 residues. After removal of 3 bases from V and 5 bases from J, the junction contained 10 bases not matched to a gene. The CDR3: CSARAQGAMGTEAFF. In nucleotides, the CDR3 is TGCAGTGCTAGGGCACAGGGGGCGATGGGGACTGAAGCTTTCTTT.

This clonotype occurred many times. This chain connects TRBV11-2 to TRBJ2-2; weak D call: TRBD2 (5 bases). The CDR3 loop spans 14 amino acids. V dropped 2 bases and J dropped 9 bases, with 13 bases sitting between them. CDR1 is SGHAT and CDR2 is FQNNGV in the germline V gene. CDR3 DNA sequence: TGTGCCAGCAGCTTAATAATTGGGAGACGGGAGCTGTTTTTT. As protein: CASSLIIGRRELFF.